Presented here are 27 T cell receptor beta chains from one specimen sequenced in a study of cytomegalovirus exposure and HLA in healthy donors. The PCR was carried out with 60 Vbeta primers and 13 Jbeta primers. This table comes from immunoSEQ multiplex PCR, and its TCRdb copy is limited to in-frame clones, with some not included. The table records some 150,000 clones, 80% to 90% of them present only once. The sample was PBMCs. The receptors stem from a woman in her thirties or forties in good health and CMV-seropositive.

This chain joins TRBV5-4 and TRBJ2-7, with D perhaps matching TRBD2 (5 bases). V was clipped by 4 bases and J by 3 bases, with 17 bases between them. Germline lookup yields CDR1 SGHNT and CDR2 YYREEE (reference sequence). The CDR3 runs to 15 residues. The CDR3 region has the DNA TGTGCCAGCAGCCGTAAACTAGTCTCCAGCTACGAGCAGTACTTC. It codes for CASSRKLVSSYEQYF.

The chain has TRBV15 and TRBJ2-2; D unresolved. Between the trimmed V and J ends, which lost 2 bases and 5 bases, there was a span of 9 bases. This CDR3 region has 14 residues. Germline V gives CDR1 LNHNV, CDR2 YYDKDF (reference sequence). The CDR3 reads CATSRPVNTGELFF. CDR3 nucleotide sequence: TGTGCCACCAGCAGACCCGTTAATACCGGGGAGCTGTTTTTT.

The J gene is TRBJ2-4, the V gene TRBV6-4, with TRBD2 as a possible D gene (5 bases). Germline assignment: CDR1 MRHNA and CDR2 SNTAGT. The CDR3 runs 19 residues. With 11 bases removed from V and 0 bases from J, the gap between germline ends came to 29 bases. CDR3 nucleotides: TGTGCCGAAAATAAGGCCATTGGAGCATTCGGGGTAGCCAAAAACATTCAGTACTTC. This codes for CAENKAIGAFGVAKNIQYF.

The DNA of the CDR3 is TGCGCCAGCAGCTTGTGGGGGACTAGCGGGAGGGCCGAAGATACGCAGTATTTT. It yields the protein CASSLWGTSGRAEDTQYF. This chain joins TRBV5-1 and TRBJ2-3; the match to TRBD2 covers 16 bases. With V trimmed by 1 base and J by 5 bases, 7 bases remained unmatched. CDR1 is SGHRS, CDR2 YFSETQ, per germline. CDR3 size: 18 residues.

This chain connects TRBV18 to TRBJ2-7, with D unresolved. The V and J ends lost 2 bases and 2 bases respectively, with 13 bases between them. This CDR3 comprises 15 residues. Germline CDR1 reads KGHSH; CDR2 reads LQKENI. The CDR3: CASSPGQAKAYEQYF. The CDR3 DNA follows: TGTGCCAGCTCACCAGGCCAGGCCAAAGCCTACGAGCAGTACTTC. Together with reference TRBV18 and TRBJ2-7, the CDR3 gives the full variable domain: NAGVMQNPRHLVRRRGQEARLRCSPMKGHSHVYWYRQLPEEGLKFMVYLQKENIIDESGMPKERFSAEFPKEGPSILRIQQVVRGDSAAYFCASSPGQAKAYEQYFGPGTRLTVT.

The chain combines TRBV28 with TRBJ1-1; unclear D gene. Per germline, CDR1 MDHEN and CDR2 SYDVKM. CDR3 length: 15 residues. V was clipped by 5 bases and J by 1 base, with 14 bases between them. CDR3: CASSSWSRWNTEAFF. DNA for the CDR3: TGTGCCAGCAGTAGCTGGTCCAGGTGGAACACTGAAGCTTTCTTT.

The rearrangement uses TRBV5-1 and TRBJ2-7, with a possible D match to TRBD1 (6 bases). V dropped 3 bases and J dropped 4 bases, with 11 bases sitting between them. Germline V gene data show CDR1 as SGHRS and CDR2 as YFSETQ. CDR3 size: 13 residues. CDR3: CASSYLRGYEQYF. The CDR3 DNA reads TGCGCCAGCAGCTACCTGAGGGGGTACGAGCAGTACTTC.

Only one count was recorded for this clone. This chain uses TRBV11-2 with TRBJ2-4; 13 bases are shared with TRBD2. The CDR3 consists of 17 residues. The ends lost 1 base at V and 8 bases at J; junction bases unmatched: 8. The germline V gene has CDR1 SGHAT and CDR2 FQNNGV. The chain's CDR3 is CASSLGTSGRAGDIQYF. The CDR3 DNA follows: TGTGCCAGCAGCTTAGGCACTAGCGGGAGGGCCGGGGACATTCAGTACTTC.

This chain joins TRBV28 and TRBJ1-2; unclear D gene. Trimming pared 3 bases from V and 3 bases from J, leaving 5 bases between. In germline, CDR1 is MDHEN, CDR2 SYDVKM. The CDR3 extends over 12 amino acids. This CDR3 is CASSFRDYGYTF. CDR3 sequence (DNA): TGTGCCAGCAGTTTTCGAGACTATGGCTACACCTTC.

The V call is TRBV4-1, the J call TRBJ2-1; D perhaps matches TRBD2 (6 bases). The CDR3 extends over 16 amino acids. Germline loops: CDR1 MGHRA, CDR2 YSYEKL. V lost 1 base to trimming and J lost 4 bases, with 14 bases between them. The CDR3 reads CASSQVGASAYNEQFF. The CDR3 DNA is TGCGCCAGCAGCCAAGTCGGGGCTAGCGCATACAATGAGCAGTTCTTC.

The chain uses TRBV7-9 and TRBJ1-3, with D unresolved. CDR3 length equals 17 residues. Trimming left V 5 bases short and J 0 bases short, with 17 bases between. Germline-derived CDR1 and CDR2 are SEHNR and FQNEAQ (reference sequence). As DNA, the CDR3 is TGTGCCAGCAGCCCCTTCCCTACGCCGAACTCTGGAAACACCATATATTTT. It codes for CASSPFPTPNSGNTIYF. Drawing the rest from reference TRBV7-9 and TRBJ1-3, the complete variable domain is DTGVSQNPRHKITKRGQNVTFRCDPISEHNRLYWYRQTLGQGPEFLTYFQNEAQLEKSRLLSDRFSAERPKGSFSTLEIQRTEQGDSAMYLCASSPFPTPNSGNTIYFGEGSWLTVV.

The chain employs TRBV9 and TRBJ2-3; 11 bases agree with TRBD2. J gave up 2 bases and V 3 bases, and 2 bases lay outside the gene matches. This CDR3 has 15 residues. CDR1 is SGDLS, CDR2 YYNGEE, per germline. CDR3 sequence: CASSGGLADTDTQYF. The CDR3 nucleotides are TGTGCCAGCAGCGGGGGACTAGCGGACACAGATACGCAGTATTTT.

This chain links TRBV18 with TRBJ1-1; D may be TRBD1 (6 bases). V was shortened by 4 bases and J by 4 bases, with 10 bases between the two germline ends. In germline, CDR1 is KGHSH, CDR2 LQKENI. This CDR3 is built from 13 residues. CDR3 residues: CASSLDRSTEAFF. For the CDR3, the DNA is TGTGCCAGCTCACTTGACAGGTCCACTGAAGCTTTCTTT.

Only a few counts were recorded for this clone. The J gene is TRBJ2-7, the V gene TRBV2, with 10 bases that match TRBD1. The CDR3 has 14 residues. Per the germline V gene, CDR1 is SNHLY and CDR2 is FYNNEI. With V trimmed by 6 bases and J by 5 bases, 7 bases remained unmatched. CDR3 protein: CASSQDRGNDEQYF. In DNA form, the CDR3 reads TGTGCCAGCAGCCAGGACAGGGGGAATGACGAGCAGTACTTC.

The rearrangement uses TRBV19 and TRBJ1-2, with TRBD1 matching over 9 bases. The CDR3 consists of 15 residues. Germline lookup yields CDR1 LNHDA and CDR2 SQIVND (reference sequence). The J segment lost 7 bases and the V segment lost 5 bases, leaving 11 bases of the junction unmatched. The CDR3 protein is CASSLRDRENFGYTF. CDR3 coding DNA: TGTGCCAGTAGTCTAAGGGACAGGGAAAATTTTGGCTACACCTTC.

The chain couples TRBV5-1 to TRBJ1-6, with 12 bases identical to TRBD1. The CDR3 has 15 amino acids. V lost 4 bases and J lost 7; bases outside the gene matches: 3. Germline values: CDR1 SGHRS, CDR2 YFSETQ. The CDR3: CASSAGQGANSPLHF. CDR3 sequence (DNA): TGCGCCAGCAGCGCGGGACAGGGGGCGAATTCACCCCTCCACTTT.

The V and J genes are TRBV2 and TRBJ2-3; 8 nucleotides align to TRBD2. This CDR3 has 13 residues. V dropped 8 bases and J dropped 4; count of bases not matched to a gene: 5. In germline, CDR1 is SNHLY, CDR2 FYNNEI. CDR3 loop: CASEAGGADTQYF. The CDR3 DNA reads as TGTGCCAGCGAGGCGGGAGGAGCAGATACGCAGTATTTT.

This clone was detected a few times. The chain recombines TRBV5-6 with TRBJ1-2, with a weak D call TRBD1 (5 bases). V lost 6 bases and J lost 0, with 15 bases in between. Germline V gene sequence: CDR1 SGHDT, CDR2 YYEEEE. The CDR3 is 15 residues long. The CDR3 spells CASTGLGPSNYGYTF. DNA for the CDR3: TGTGCCAGCACCGGGTTGGGGCCTTCTAACTATGGCTACACCTTC. The complete variable domain, with remaining parts taken from reference TRBV5-6 and TRBJ1-2, reads DAGVTQSPTHLIKTRGQQVTLRCSPKSGHDTVSWYQQALGQGPQFIFQYYEEEERQRGNFPDRFSGHQFPNYSSELNVNALLLGDSALYLCASTGLGPSNYGYTFGSGTRLTVV.

The J gene is TRBJ1-2, the V gene TRBV28; 8 bases fit TRBD1. This CDR3 region has 15 residues. Germline CDR1 MDHEN, CDR2 SYDVKM. V dropped 1 base and J dropped 4; count of bases not matched to a gene: 5. The CDR3 loop is CASSLSGTGPYGYTF. In DNA form, the CDR3 reads TGTGCCAGCAGTTTATCCGGGACAGGCCCCTATGGCTACACCTTC.

This chain connects TRBV28 to TRBJ1-2, with D unclear. CDR1 is MDHEN, CDR2 SYDVKM, per germline. This CDR3 comprises 10 residues. V lost 10 bases and J 10 bases, leaving 13 bases between the germline ends. The CDR3 sequence: CATLRAVYTF. The CDR3 nucleotides read TGTGCCACCCTACGCGCGGTCTACACCTTC.

This rearrangement joins TRBV7-9 to TRBJ2-1, with D possibly TRBD1 on 5 matching bases. V was clipped by 7 bases and J by 10 bases, with 20 bases between them. The CDR3 sequence is 14 residues long. CDR1 and CDR2 (germline): SEHNR, FQNEAQ (reference sequence). The CDR3 DNA follows: TGTGCCAGCATCATAGGGGTGGACATGCACGAGCAGTTCTTC. This sequence encodes CASIIGVDMHEQFF.

The gene calls are TRBV20-1 and TRBJ2-4; TRBD1 is a possible D gene (8 bases). V lost 4 bases and J lost 10, with 11 bases in between. Germline CDR1 DFQATT, CDR2 SNEGSKA (reference sequence). CDR3 size: 11 residues. This chain's CDR3 is CSANRGGIQYF. The CDR3 bases are TGCAGTGCTAACAGGGGGGGTATTCAGTACTTC.

This clone was counted only a few times. This chain links TRBV29-1 with TRBJ1-1, with D hard to call. The V end lost 2 bases, the J end lost 4 bases, and 11 bases lay between the germline ends. The germline gives CDR1 SQVTM, CDR2 ANQGSEA. This CDR3 is 13 amino acids long. CDR3 nucleotides: TGCAGCGTTGAAATTGCGGTCTCCACTGAAGCTTTCTTT. Translated: CSVEIAVSTEAFF.

This rearrangement joins TRBV4-3 to TRBJ2-3, with D perhaps matching TRBD2 (5 bases). Germline-derived CDR1 and CDR2 are LGHNA and YSLEER. The CDR3 spans 15 residues. V was shortened by 2 bases and J by 0 bases, with 9 bases between the two germline ends. CDR3 DNA: TGCGCCAGCAGCCAAAACCCGGGGAGCACAGATACGCAGTATTTT. It is translated as CASSQNPGSTDTQYF.

The V call is TRBV5-8, the J call TRBJ1-1, with D possibly matching TRBD1 (5 bases). CDR1 is SGHTS and CDR2 is YDEGEE in the germline V gene. The V gene lost 4 bases and the J gene lost 7 bases, with 20 bases spanning the gap. There are 15 residues in the CDR3. The CDR3 DNA is TGTGCCAGCAGCCTGGGGGGGGGAAGGGTTTATGAAGCTTTCTTT. Translation gives CASSLGGGRVYEAFF.

V usage is TRBV13 and J usage is TRBJ2-7, with 8 bases matching TRBD1. The CDR3 is 15 amino acids. The germline V gene has CDR1 PRHDT and CDR2 FYEKMQ (reference sequence). The V gene end was trimmed by 0 bases and the J gene end by 2 bases; junction bases not matched to a gene: 3. The CDR3 DNA is TGTGCCAGCAGCTTAGGGCGACAGGGGCCCTACGAGCAGTACTTC. Protein: CASSLGRQGPYEQYF.

The chain recombines TRBV7-8 with TRBJ2-1, with TRBD1 matching over 8 bases. V trimming: 10 bases; J trimming: 0 bases; junction bases outside the gene matches: 8. CDR1 SGHVS and CDR2 FQNEAQ come from the germline V gene. The CDR3 loop spans 15 amino acids. CDR3 protein: CAIRGGQGSYNEQFF. In nucleotides, the CDR3 is TGTGCCATCAGAGGCGGACAGGGCTCCTACAATGAGCAGTTCTTC.